This entry lists 30 T cell receptor beta chains sequenced from one sample in a study of cytomegalovirus exposure and HLA in healthy donors. With 60 Vbeta and 13 Jbeta primers, the PCR was carried out. The protocol was immunoSEQ multiplex PCR, while the TCRdb copy is restricted to in-frame clones and leaves out a portion. The table lists 150,000 to 200,000 clones, around four fifths of them singletons. The specimen sequenced was PBMCs. Receptors were obtained from a man younger than 30 in good health and CMV-seronegative.

This chain joins TRBV27 and TRBJ2-1, with 11 bases identical to TRBD1. The CDR3 sequence is 15 residues long. Germline V CDR1 and CDR2: MNHEY, SMNVEV (reference sequence). V lost 6 bases and J lost 3; bases outside the gene matches: 4. The CDR3 bases are TGTGCCAGCAGGTCCGGGACAGGGGGCTACAATGAGCAGTTCTTC. It yields the protein CASRSGTGGYNEQFF.

The J gene is TRBJ2-3, the V gene TRBV18; 8 bases map to TRBD2. Germline trimming cut 2 bases from V and 2 bases from J; bases unmatched to any gene: 6. Germline V CDR1 and CDR2: KGHSH, LQKENI. CDR3 length: 16 amino acids. The DNA for the CDR3 is TGTGCCAGCTCACCAGGTAGCGGGATTTCCACAGATACGCAGTATTTT. The encoded protein is CASSPGSGISTDTQYF.

This chain uses TRBV29-1 with TRBJ1-1, with TRBD1 matching over 10 bases. In germline, CDR1 is SQVTM, CDR2 ANQGSEA. The CDR3 has 12 residues. The ends lost 7 bases at V and 7 bases at J; junction bases unmatched: 6. The CDR3 nucleotides read TGCAGCGCTGGACAGGGGGTAGGTGAAGCTTTCTTT. The encoded protein is CSAGQGVGEAFF.

This clone was seen a few times. V gene TRBV6-1 combines with J gene TRBJ1-6; D might be TRBD1 (6 bases). Germline V lookup: CDR1 MNHNS, CDR2 SASEGT. There are 17 residues in the CDR3. V shed 4 bases and J shed 8 bases, with 21 bases lying between them. The CDR3 region has the DNA TGTGCCAGCAGTGGGCTAACTAGGGGGTACTACGATTCACCCCTCCACTTT. Translating gives CASSGLTRGYYDSPLHF.

The V call is TRBV5-1, the J call TRBJ2-1; 11 positions agree with TRBD2. The CDR3 covers 15 residues. V was clipped by 4 bases and J by 7 bases; unmatched bases: 7. Germline CDR1 SGHRS, CDR2 YFSETQ. In nucleotides, the CDR3 is TGCGCCAGCAGCCCGATCGGGACTAGCGGTAATGAGCAGTTCTTC. Its translation is CASSPIGTSGNEQFF. Filled out from reference TRBV5-1 and TRBJ2-1, the complete variable domain reads KAGVTQTPRYLIKTRGQQVTLSCSPISGHRSVSWYQQTPGQGLQFLFEYFSETQRNKGNFPGRFSGRQFSNSRSEMNVSTLELGDSALYLCASSPIGTSGNEQFFGPGTRLTVL.

The J gene is TRBJ2-1, the V gene TRBV6-5, with a possible D match to TRBD2 (5 bases). Germline V CDR1 and CDR2: MNHEY, SVGAGI. The CDR3 contains 15 residues. V lost 3 bases, J lost 1 base, and 10 bases lay in between. CDR3 in amino acids: CASSYRGLSYNEQFF. As DNA, the CDR3 is TGTGCCAGCAGTTATCGAGGGCTTTCCTACAATGAGCAGTTCTTC.

The rearrangement joins TRBV10-3 to TRBJ2-3; a weak D match, TRBD2 (6 bases). Germline values: CDR1 ENHRY, CDR2 SYGVKD. Trimming cost V 4 bases and J 3 bases, with 8 bases left between them. CDR3 length equals 13 residues. The CDR3: CAISGTTTDTQYF. As DNA, the CDR3 is TGTGCCATCAGTGGGACTACTACAGATACGCAGTATTTT.

Comment on this clone: Other nucleotide sequences in the sample specify the same CDR3. The rearrangement joins TRBV18 to TRBJ1-2; D might be TRBD1 (6 bases). V was clipped by 2 bases and J by 6 bases, with 10 bases between them. There are 13 residues in the CDR3. Looked up from germline, CDR1 is KGHSH and CDR2 is LQKENI. The chain's CDR3 is CASSPASGDGYTF. The CDR3 nucleotides are TGTGCCAGCTCACCAGCCTCAGGGGATGGCTACACCTTC.

The chain joins TRBV5-4 to TRBJ2-3; D gene ambiguous. V lost 4 bases and J lost 0, with 9 bases in between. CDR3 length: 14 residues. Per germline, CDR1 SGHNT and CDR2 YYREEE (reference sequence). The CDR3 region has the DNA TGTGCCAGCAGCAACGACTCGAGCACAGATACGCAGTATTTT. Its translation: CASSNDSSTDTQYF.

This clone has a single count. V and J are TRBV2 and TRBJ2-1; 8 bases are a match to TRBD2. Germline V CDR1 and CDR2: SNHLY, FYNNEI. V lost 6 bases to trimming and J lost 1 base; unmatched junction nucleotides: 5. This CDR3 is 15 amino acids long. CDR3 in DNA: TGTGCCAGCAGGGATACTAGCGGTTCCTACAATGAGCAGTTCTTC. Its translation: CASRDTSGSYNEQFF.

J is TRBJ2-7 and V is TRBV28; tentatively, D is TRBD2 (6 bases). This CDR3 is built from 13 residues. Germline V gene data show CDR1 as MDHEN and CDR2 as SYDVKM. Trimming took off 10 bases at V and 1 base at J, with 14 bases between the two ends. The CDR3: CAIQLGGSYEQYF. The DNA of the CDR3 is TGTGCCATCCAGCTGGGAGGATCCTACGAGCAGTACTTC. Combining the CDR3 with reference TRBV28 and TRBJ2-7 gives the whole variable domain DVKVTQSSRYLVKRTGEKVFLECVQDMDHENMFWYRQDPGLGLRLIYFSYDVKMKEKGDIPEGYSVSREKKERFSLILESASTNQTSMYLCAIQLGGSYEQYFGPGTRLTVT.

The table lists this clone with a count of one. The V and J genes are TRBV7-2 and TRBJ2-2, with 9 bases identical to TRBD2. Germline CDR1 SGHTA, CDR2 FQGNSA. Trimming cost V 5 bases and J 2 bases; bases outside gene matches: 6. The CDR3 is 16 residues long. The CDR3 reads CASSGRLAANTGELFF. In nucleotides, the CDR3 is TGTGCCAGCAGCGGGCGACTAGCGGCTAACACCGGGGAGCTGTTTTTT.

The V gene is TRBV19, the J gene TRBJ1-4; the D gene is possibly TRBD1 (5 bases). V lost 5 bases, J lost 0 bases, and 13 bases lay in between. The germline V gene encodes CDR1 LNHDA and CDR2 SQIVND (reference sequence). This CDR3 has 16 amino acids. CDR3 in DNA: TGTGCCAGTAGTTCAATGACCAGGGCAACTAATGAAAAACTGTTTTTT. The encoded protein is CASSSMTRATNEKLFF.

The chain couples TRBV21-1 to TRBJ2-3; the table's D call TRBD1 went unverified against the DNA. TRBV21-1 is flagged as a pseudogene. The CDR3 contains 20 residues. The CDR3 region has the DNA TGTGCCAGCAGCAGCGGAACCGGGACAGCCGACCAGCCTAACACAGATACGCAGTATTTT. Translated, it gives CASSSGTGTADQPNTDTQYF.

V is TRBV27 and J is TRBJ2-7, with D possibly being TRBD1 (5 bases). The CDR3 runs to 16 residues. Trimming shortened V by 2 bases and J by 4 bases, and 18 bases separated the two germline ends. Per the germline V gene, CDR1 is MNHEY and CDR2 is SMNVEV (reference sequence). This CDR3 is CASSLLFDSDIYEQYF. The DNA of the CDR3 is TGTGCCAGCAGTTTACTCTTCGACAGTGATATTTACGAGCAGTACTTC.

A note on this clone: At one of its ends the junction is not consistent with the germline gene, which may arise from a read error. J is TRBJ1-5 and V is TRBV6-1, with 10 bases that match TRBD1. The length of the CDR3 is 14 residues. The germline gives CDR1 MNHNS, CDR2 SASEGT. CDR3 in amino acids: CASSSTGGNQPQHF. The CDR3 DNA is TGTGCCAGCAGTTCGACAGGGGGCAACCAGCCCCAGCATTTT.

The J gene is TRBJ2-5, the V gene TRBV7-6; tentatively, D is TRBD1 (5 bases). This CDR3 has 15 residues. CDR1 is SGHVS, CDR2 FNYEAQ, per germline. V was pared by 4 bases and J by 2 bases, with 14 bases between. The CDR3 DNA sequence: TGTGCCAGCAGCTCCAGCAGGGCTCTTCAAGAGACCCAGTACTTC. Its protein is CASSSSRALQETQYF.

V gene TRBV27 combines with J gene TRBJ1-1, with 7 bases lining up with TRBD1. Trimming at V came to 9 bases and at J to 5 bases, leaving 15 bases not matched to a gene. Germline CDR1 and CDR2: MNHEY and SMNVEV (reference sequence). This CDR3 is built from 15 residues. The CDR3 region has the DNA TGTGCCAGGGAACAGGGGAAGAATTCGTGGACTGAAGCTTTCTTT. It yields the protein CAREQGKNSWTEAFF.

V is TRBV11-3 and J is TRBJ2-2, with 8 bases fitting TRBD2. CDR3 length: 16 residues. V trimming: 5 bases; J trimming: 5 bases; junction bases outside the gene matches: 10. The germline gives CDR1 SGHNT, CDR2 YENEEA. For the CDR3, the DNA is TGTGCCAGCAGCCGACCCAGCGGGAGTCGGACCGGGGAGCTGTTTTTT. Translated: CASSRPSGSRTGELFF. Full variable domain (remainder filled in from reference TRBV11-3 and TRBJ2-2): EAGVVQSPRYKIIEKKQPVAFWCNPISGHNTLYWYLQNLGQGPELLIRYENEEAVDDSQLPKDRFSAERLKGVDSTLKIQPAELGDSAVYLCASSRPSGSRTGELFFGEGSRLTVL.

This clone was seen more than once but under ten times. The J gene is TRBJ1-2, the V gene TRBV18; possibly TRBD1 for D (5 bases). CDR3 length: 13 amino acids. The germline CDR1 and CDR2 sequences are KGHSH and LQKENI. V lost 3 bases to trimming and J lost 4 bases, with 9 bases between them. The chain's CDR3 is CASSPTVFYGYTF. In nucleotides, the CDR3 is TGTGCCAGCTCACCGACAGTCTTCTATGGCTACACCTTC.

J is TRBJ1-4 and V is TRBV19; 7 bases fit TRBD1. CDR3 size: 14 residues. Germline values: CDR1 LNHDA, CDR2 SQIVND (reference sequence). V lost 6 bases, J lost 5 bases, and 6 bases stayed unmatched. The CDR3 coding sequence is TGTGCCAGTAGAGTAACAGGGGCAAATGAAAAACTGTTTTTT. Translation: CASRVTGANEKLFF.

The V call is TRBV6-6, the J call TRBJ2-3; 12 bases match TRBD2. V was clipped by 6 bases and J by 5 bases; unmatched bases: 9. Germline lookup yields CDR1 MNHNY and CDR2 SVGAGI (reference sequence). CDR3 length equals 16 residues. The CDR3 DNA reads TGTGCCAGCAGACTCCTAGCGGGGGGGCTGGGAGATACGCAGTATTTT. The encoded protein is CASRLLAGGLGDTQYF.

The chain is built from TRBV7-9 and TRBJ1-1, with TRBD1 identical over 8 bases. V gave up 0 bases and J gave up 5 bases; unmatched junction bases: 5. The CDR3 spans 15 residues. The germline V gene has CDR1 SEHNR and CDR2 FQNEAQ (reference sequence). The CDR3 DNA sequence: TGTGCCAGCAGCTTAGCCGGACAGGGCGGGACTGAAGCTTTCTTT. Its protein product is CASSLAGQGGTEAFF.

The gene calls are TRBV30 and TRBJ2-7, with 8 bases aligning to TRBD2. Germline loops: CDR1 GTSNPN, CDR2 SVGIG (reference sequence). Trimming took 2 bases from V and 3 from J; bases not matched to a gene: 6. This CDR3 is 14 amino acids long. The CDR3 DNA follows: TGTGCCTGGAGTACGATGGGACTAGACTACGAGCAGTACTTC. This encodes CAWSTMGLDYEQYF.

The chain links TRBV18 to TRBJ1-5, with 7 nucleotides matching TRBD1. The CDR3 is made up of 14 amino acids. In germline, CDR1 is KGHSH, CDR2 LQKENI. V lost 1 base, J lost 4 bases, and 1 base stayed unmatched. For the CDR3, the DNA is TGTGCCAGCTCACCACAGGGGGCGAATCAGCCCCAGCATTTT. Encoded protein: CASSPQGANQPQHF.

This clone showed up just a few times. The J gene is TRBJ1-1, the V gene TRBV10-3; a weak D match, TRBD1 (6 bases). The CDR3 spans 15 residues. The ends were cut back, 0 bases at V and 1 base at J, with 9 bases in the middle. CDR1 and CDR2 (germline): ENHRY, SYGVKD. The CDR3 DNA reads TGTGCCATCAGTGAGTCCGGACAGACGAACACTGAAGCTTTCTTT. Translating it yields CAISESGQTNTEAFF.

The rearrangement links TRBV27 to TRBJ1-1, with a possible D match to TRBD1 (6 bases). Trimming took off 5 bases at V and 1 base at J, with 14 bases between the two ends. CDR3 size: 15 residues. Germline values: CDR1 MNHEY, CDR2 SMNVEV (reference sequence). The CDR3 nucleotides are TGTGCCAGCAGTACCTACCGGGACAAGAACACTGAAGCTTTCTTT. The encoded protein is CASSTYRDKNTEAFF.

Notes on this clone: An end of the junction does not agree with germline; a read error may underlie this. The chain joins TRBV6-1 to TRBJ1-2; 8 positions agree with TRBD1. The CDR3 has 15 residues. The germline CDR1 and CDR2 sequences are MNHNS and SASEGT. The CDR3 spells CASSQQGGPNYGYPF. As DNA, the CDR3 is TGTGCCAGCAGTCAACAGGGGGGCCCTAACTATGGCTACCCCTTC.

The chain has TRBV7-2 and TRBJ1-6; TRBD1 aligns across 10 bases. V lost 5 bases, J lost 7 bases, and 8 bases stayed unmatched. The CDR3 runs 16 residues. Germline CDR1 and CDR2: SGHTA and FQGNSA. The CDR3 DNA follows: TGTGCCAGCAGCCGTACCGGGACAGGGGTGAATTCACCCCTCCACTTT. Protein: CASSRTGTGVNSPLHF.

The V gene is TRBV27, the J gene TRBJ2-1; D ambiguous. Germline CDR1 is MNHEY and CDR2 is SMNVEV (reference sequence). The V gene lost 6 bases and the J gene lost 2 bases, with 14 bases spanning the gap. The CDR3 consists of 15 residues. The CDR3 reads CASSIAVNPYNEQFF. CDR3 nucleotide sequence: TGTGCCAGCAGCATCGCGGTGAACCCCTACAATGAGCAGTTCTTC.